The 7 T cell receptor beta chains below were found in one sample sequenced in a study of cytomegalovirus exposure and HLA in healthy donors. The assay was immunoSEQ multiplex PCR, and TCRdb's table has in-frame clones only and misses some. The table includes roughly 200,000 clones, approximately 83% detected once. Sequencing was done on a sample of PBMCs. Receptors were obtained from a woman between 18 and 30 years old in good health and CMV-seropositive.

The chain uses TRBV18 and TRBJ1-1; D is uncertain. Trimming pared 4 bases from V and 2 bases from J, leaving 11 bases between. The germline V gene encodes CDR1 KGHSH and CDR2 LQKENI. The CDR3 length is 14 residues. Written as DNA, the CDR3 is TGTGCCAGCTCACTCCAAACGAGTAACACTGAAGCTTTCTTT. This sequence encodes CASSLQTSNTEAFF.

J is TRBJ1-2 and V is TRBV9; 8 bases line up with TRBD1. This CDR3 has 14 residues. The V segment lost 4 bases and the J segment 6 bases; nucleotides outside the gene matches: 8. CDR1 is SGDLS, CDR2 YYNGEE, per germline. CDR3 residues: CASSTRQGLDGYTF. DNA for the CDR3: TGTGCCAGCAGCACACGACAGGGGTTGGATGGCTACACCTTC.

This chain links TRBV27 with TRBJ1-1; D is perhaps TRBD1 (6 bases). The germline V and J ends were trimmed by 6 bases and 3 bases, with 23 bases remaining between them. Germline V gene lookup returns CDR1 MNHEY and CDR2 SMNVEV (reference sequence). The CDR3 extends over 17 amino acids. CDR3 DNA: TGTGCCAGCAGATCACAGGGTTTAACGGGGTTCGACACTGAAGCTTTCTTT. Its translation is CASRSQGLTGFDTEAFF.

This clone was detected only a few times. The V and J genes are TRBV7-9 and TRBJ2-7; 7 nucleotides align to TRBD1. The CDR3 is 12 residues long. The germline V gene encodes CDR1 SEHNR and CDR2 FQNEAQ (reference sequence). V lost 3 bases and J lost 5; bases outside the gene matches: 1. CDR3 sequence (DNA): TGTGCCAGCAGCTTGCAGGGGGACGAGCAGTACTTC. This codes for CASSLQGDEQYF.

The J gene is TRBJ2-7, the V gene TRBV7-9, with D perhaps TRBD1 (5 bases). This CDR3 region has 13 residues. The V end was cut by 11 bases, the J end by 4 bases, with 18 bases between. CDR1 SEHNR and CDR2 FQNEAQ come from the germline V gene (reference sequence). The CDR3 region is CAGAREGLYEQYF. The DNA of the CDR3 is TGTGCCGGTGCCAGGGAAGGGCTTTACGAGCAGTACTTC.

V is TRBV7-3 and J is TRBJ1-5; 8 bases map to TRBD1. Germline values: CDR1 SGHTA, CDR2 FQGTGA. The CDR3 has 16 amino acids. V dropped 5 bases and J dropped 0; count of bases not matched to a gene: 6. The CDR3 loop is CASSPRDRLSNQPQHF. The CDR3 region has the DNA TGTGCCAGCAGCCCCCGGGACAGGCTTAGCAATCAGCCCCAGCATTTT.

A remark on this clone: Other DNA sequences within the sample encode an identical CDR3. The genes are TRBV9 and TRBJ1-5, with D possibly TRBD1 on 5 matching bases. Per germline, CDR1 SGDLS and CDR2 YYNGEE. Deletions cut 0 bases from V and 1 base from J, with 5 bases between. CDR3 size: 14 residues. The DNA for the CDR3 is TGTGCCAGCAGCGTAGCAGGGAGCAATCAGCCCCAGCATTTT. Protein sequence: CASSVAGSNQPQHF.